Shown below are 30 T cell receptor beta chains from a single sample sequenced in a study of Ad26.COV2.S vaccination and SARS-CoV-2 variants (dated by TCRdb to the early 2020s). In the paper's terms, the treatment or condition label means: 15 to 20 received Ad26.COV2.S at low or high dose, single or two shots; five or six received placebo; per-sample allocation not given. Repertoires of vaccine and placebo recipients were sequenced from samples taken on day 63 after the first injection. Library preparation employed the immunoSEQ multiplex PCR assay. Not all clones reach the TCRdb copy of this immuneACCESS table, which keeps in-frame sequences only. Checked studies attribute under half of the gap to unresolved V genes and leave the rest unexplained. For this sample there are 430,000 or so clones; over 75% appear just once. About 12% of the sample goes to the ten largest clones. The sequences come from peripheral blood, collected in a trial of Ad26.COV2.S vaccine versus placebo. The source is a person between 18 and 60 years old who received the Ad26.COV2.S COVID-19 vaccine or a placebo.

The V gene is TRBV10-2, the J gene TRBJ1-1, with TRBD1 as a possible D gene (6 bases). Trimming left V 7 bases short and J 1 base short, with 16 bases between. The germline gives CDR1 WSHSY, CDR2 SAAADI. This CDR3 region has 15 residues. The CDR3 nucleotides read TGCGCCAGCACGAGGGGGAGGAGAGGGAACACTGAAGCTTTCTTT. Encoded protein: CASTRGRRGNTEAFF.

The genes are TRBV6-5 and TRBJ2-3; D is uncertain. V lost 0 bases and J lost 3, with 13 bases in between. The CDR3 consists of 16 residues. From germline, CDR1 is MNHEY and CDR2 SVGAGI. The CDR3 nucleotides read TGTGCCAGCAGTTACTCGGACCGGGTGGGTACAGATACGCAGTATTTT. Encoded protein: CASSYSDRVGTDTQYF.

The chain is built from TRBV28 and TRBJ1-6, with D unclear. Trimming pared 3 bases from V and 2 bases from J, leaving 8 bases between. Looked up from germline, CDR1 is MDHEN and CDR2 is SYDVKM. CDR3 size: 15 residues. The CDR3 DNA is TGTGCCAGCAGTTTTGCAGGTCCCTATAATTCACCCCTCCACTTT. Translating gives CASSFAGPYNSPLHF. Filled out from reference TRBV28 and TRBJ1-6, the complete variable domain reads DVKVTQSSRYLVKRTGEKVFLECVQDMDHENMFWYRQDPGLGLRLIYFSYDVKMKEKGDIPEGYSVSREKKERFSLILESASTNQTSMYLCASSFAGPYNSPLHFGNGTRLTVT.

CDR3 sequence (DNA): TGTGCCAGCAGTTACTCGCATGAGCTAGCGGGCGCTGTATATACGCAGTATTTT. The encoded protein is CASSYSHELAGAVYTQYF. The rearrangement links TRBV6-2 or TRBV6-3 to TRBJ2-3; TRBD2 aligns across 8 bases. This CDR3 has 18 amino acids. Germline CDR1 reads MNHEY; CDR2 reads SVGEGT. V was pared by 0 bases and J by 7 bases, with 15 bases of the junction left unmatched.

This clone was detected once. The chain employs TRBV5-5 and TRBJ1-2; D is perhaps TRBD1 (5 bases). This CDR3 contains 15 residues. Trimming stripped 3 bases from V and 3 bases from J, with 15 bases between. Germline V gene lookup returns CDR1 SGHKS and CDR2 YYEKEE (reference sequence). Written as DNA, the CDR3 is TGTGCCAGCAGCTCGCGAAGAGACAGTGACTATGGCTACACCTTC. Residues: CASSSRRDSDYGYTF.

The chain carries TRBV28 and TRBJ1-1; D perhaps matches TRBD1 (6 bases). Trimming stripped 5 bases from V and 1 base from J, with 14 bases between. Looked up from germline, CDR1 is MDHEN and CDR2 is SYDVKM. The CDR3 covers 15 residues. The CDR3 DNA follows: TGTGCCAGCAGTGCCCCACAGGGTGAGAACACTGAAGCTTTCTTT. Its translation: CASSAPQGENTEAFF.

This chain connects TRBV21-1 to TRBJ1-1; the tabulated D call, TRBD1, remains unverified against the DNA. TRBV21-1 is termed a pseudogene. This CDR3 is built from 19 residues. The CDR3 DNA sequence: TGTGCCAGCAGCAGAATGGGGTCTAAGGGGAAGGGGGTGAACACTGAAGCTTTCTTT. This sequence encodes CASSRMGSKGKGVNTEAFF.

This chain joins TRBV2 and TRBJ1-6, with D unclear. V was cut by 0 bases and J by 9 bases, with 6 bases left in between. The CDR3 loop spans 13 amino acids. In germline, CDR1 is SNHLY, CDR2 FYNNEI. The CDR3 region is CASSEAEGSPLHF. CDR3 nucleotides: TGTGCCAGCAGTGAAGCGGAAGGTTCACCCCTCCACTTT. Supplemented by reference TRBV2 and TRBJ1-6, the full variable domain reads EPEVTQTPSHQVTQMGQEVILRCVPISNHLYFYWYRQILGQKVEFLVSFYNNEISEKSEIFDDQFSVERPDGSNFTLKIRSTKLEDSAMYFCASSEAEGSPLHFGNGTRLTVT.

This clone was counted a single time. CDR3 nucleotides: TGTGCCAGCAGTCGGACAGGGGGTAGCGGGGAGCTGTTTTTT. Residues: CASSRTGGSGELFF. This chain connects TRBV6-5 to TRBJ2-2, with 10 bases lining up with TRBD1. V shed 5 bases, J shed 7 bases, and the junction held 4 bases outside the gene matches. CDR1 MNHEY and CDR2 SVGAGI come from the germline V gene. The CDR3 is 14 residues long.

The chain has TRBV10-3 and TRBJ2-3; D tentatively reads TRBD1 or TRBD2 (5 bases each). The germline CDR1 and CDR2 sequences are ENHRY and SYGVKD. The CDR3 contains 12 residues. The germline V and J ends were trimmed by 10 bases and 4 bases, with 12 bases remaining between them. The DNA of the CDR3 is TGTGCCACCAATCGAGGGGCAGATACGCAGTATTTT. The encoded protein is CATNRGADTQYF.

The chain has TRBV6-1 and TRBJ2-7; D is unresolved. Trimming stripped 4 bases from V and 1 base from J, with 5 bases between. The CDR3 is 12 residues long. Germline V CDR1 and CDR2: MNHNS, SASEGT. The chain's CDR3 is CASSGGSYEQYF. In DNA, the CDR3 is TGTGCCAGCAGTGGCGGTTCCTACGAGCAGTACTTC.

This clone turned up a few times. The V and J genes are TRBV12-3 or TRBV12-4 and TRBJ1-2; D call uncertain. The germline V and J ends were trimmed by 7 bases and 8 bases, with 17 bases remaining between them. This CDR3 has 13 residues. CDR3 amino acids: CASNGLAQEGYTF. CDR3 DNA sequence: TGTGCCAGCAACGGACTGGCCCAGGAGGGCTACACCTTC.

This clone appeared once. The genes are TRBV10-2 and TRBJ1-5; 8 bases line up with TRBD1. Germline lookup yields CDR1 WSHSY and CDR2 SAAADI. CDR3 length: 15 amino acids. V trimming: 6 bases; J trimming: 1 base; junction bases outside the gene matches: 5. The DNA for the CDR3 is TGCGCCAGCAGACAGGGGGTGCTGAGCAATCAGCCCCAGCATTTT. Protein: CASRQGVLSNQPQHF.

The genes are TRBV20-1 and TRBJ2-5, with unresolved D. CDR1 is DFQATT and CDR2 is SNEGSKA in the germline V gene (reference sequence). The CDR3 runs to 10 residues. The V gene lost 6 bases and the J gene lost 7 bases, with 9 bases spanning the gap. The CDR3 DNA follows: TGCAGTGCCACCATAGGGACCCAGTACTTC. This gives the protein CSATIGTQYF.

This clone was observed a single time. The CDR3 sequence: CSVTGTGYEKLFF. The CDR3 nucleotides read TGCAGCGTAACCGGGACAGGGTATGAAAAACTGTTTTTT. The chain has TRBV29-1 and TRBJ1-4, with TRBD1 matching over 9 bases. Germline V gene sequence: CDR1 SQVTM, CDR2 ANQGSEA. The CDR3 consists of 13 residues. Trimming removed 6 bases from V and 6 bases from J; junction bases left unmatched: 5.

This rearrangement joins TRBV11-2 to TRBJ2-7; 7 bases agree with TRBD1. CDR3 length: 15 amino acids. The germline CDR1 and CDR2 sequences are SGHAT and FQNNGV. Trimming took 2 bases from V and 2 from J; bases not matched to a gene: 6. CDR3 amino acids: CASSLSRQGPYEQYF. For the CDR3, the DNA is TGTGCCAGCAGCTTAAGTCGACAGGGACCCTACGAGCAGTACTTC.

The chain carries TRBV9 and TRBJ2-1, with 14 positions matching TRBD2. Germline assignment: CDR1 SGDLS and CDR2 YYNGEE. This CDR3 contains 15 residues. The V and J ends lost 3 bases and 8 bases, in that order; junction bases with no gene match: 4. The CDR3 nucleotides read TGTGCCAGCAGCGCGACTAGCGGGAGGGCTTATGAGCAGTTCTTC. Protein: CASSATSGRAYEQFF.

This chain connects TRBV21-1 to TRBJ2-4. TRBV21-1 is a pseudogene. This CDR3 contains 17 residues. CDR3 residues: CASSKEEQGLAKNIQYF. The DNA for the CDR3 is TGTGCCAGCAGCAAAGAGGAACAGGGACTAGCCAAAAACATTCAGTACTTC.

V is TRBV6-5 and J is TRBJ2-7, with D perhaps matching TRBD2 (5 bases). The V and J ends lost 6 bases and 0 bases respectively, with 12 bases between them. The CDR3 is 14 residues long. Germline V gene sequence: CDR1 MNHEY, CDR2 SVGAGI. The CDR3 nucleotides are TGTGCCAGCAGGATCGGACTGTACTCCTACGAGCAGTACTTC. Protein: CASRIGLYSYEQYF.

The rearrangement links TRBV10-2 to TRBJ2-6, with D perhaps matching TRBD2 (5 bases). The CDR3 contains 11 residues. Germline assignment: CDR1 WSHSY and CDR2 SAAADI. V shed 6 bases and J shed 11 bases, with 8 bases lying between them. This chain's CDR3 is CASSPGDVLTF. CDR3 nucleotide sequence: TGCGCCAGCAGCCCCGGGGACGTCCTGACTTTC.

The chain has TRBV5-4 and TRBJ1-1, with D perhaps matching TRBD1 (5 bases). Germline V gene data show CDR1 as SGHNT and CDR2 as YYREEE (reference sequence). The CDR3 loop spans 15 amino acids. Trimming left V 3 bases short and J 0 bases short, with 12 bases between. CDR3 residues: CASSSWRGLNTEAFF. As DNA, the CDR3 is TGTGCCAGCAGCTCTTGGCGGGGGTTGAACACTGAAGCTTTCTTT.

The chain recombines TRBV19 with TRBJ2-1, with 7 bases that match TRBD2. Germline V gene sequence: CDR1 LNHDA, CDR2 SQIVND (reference sequence). The CDR3 has 15 residues. The CDR3 loop is CAAKAHGSGGDEQFF. Here the CDR3 DNA reads TGTGCAGCGAAGGCCCACGGGAGTGGGGGGGATGAGCAGTTCTTC.

The rearrangement uses TRBV9 and TRBJ1-1, with a tentative D call TRBD1 (5 bases). Germline lookup yields CDR1 SGDLS and CDR2 YYNGEE. V was cut by 0 bases and J by 0 bases, with 6 bases left in between. CDR3 length: 14 amino acids. DNA for the CDR3: TGTGCCAGCAGCGTAGGGGGGATGAACACTGAAGCTTTCTTT. This gives the protein CASSVGGMNTEAFF.

CDR3 nucleotides: TGTGCCAGCAGCTTACCTGGACAGGGCGCCGAGCAGTACTTC. It translates to CASSLPGQGAEQYF. V usage is TRBV7-9 and J usage is TRBJ2-7, with 8 bases lining up with TRBD1. The CDR3 loop spans 14 amino acids. V lost 2 bases and J lost 6; bases outside the gene matches: 6. Looked up from germline, CDR1 is SEHNR and CDR2 is FQNEAQ (reference sequence).

The chain couples TRBV11-3 to TRBJ2-2; D remains ambiguous. Germline CDR1 reads SGHNT; CDR2 reads YENEEA. The CDR3 runs 12 residues. With 3 bases removed from V and 6 bases from J, the gap between germline ends came to 5 bases. DNA for the CDR3: TGTGCCAGCAGCTTGTGGCCCGGGGAGCTGTTTTTT. Residues: CASSLWPGELFF.

The chain is built from TRBV29-1 and TRBJ2-1; the D gene is possibly TRBD1 (6 bases). The V end was cut by 3 bases, the J end by 6 bases, with 12 bases between. This CDR3 has 13 amino acids. Germline lookup yields CDR1 SQVTM and CDR2 ANQGSEA. CDR3 loop: CSVENGTPNEQFF. As DNA, the CDR3 is TGCAGCGTTGAGAACGGGACACCCAATGAGCAGTTCTTC.

The count of this clone is one. This chain uses TRBV7-9 with TRBJ2-3; 12 bases fit TRBD2. The germline CDR1 and CDR2 sequences are SEHNR and FQNEAQ (reference sequence). Trimming cost V 6 bases and J 8 bases; bases outside gene matches: 21. The CDR3 runs 19 residues. The CDR3 reads CASSSTSGRSPTLPLTQYF. The CDR3 DNA is TGTGCCAGCAGTTCAACTAGCGGGAGGTCCCCCACCTTACCCCTTACGCAGTATTTT.

J is TRBJ1-4 and V is TRBV5-1; perhaps TRBD1 as D (6 bases). The V gene's germline CDR1 is SGHRS and CDR2 YFSETQ. CDR3 length: 18 amino acids. The V and J ends lost 1 base and 0 bases respectively, with 16 bases between them. The CDR3 sequence: CASSLLVRTDTTNEKLFF. CDR3 sequence (DNA): TGCGCCAGCAGCTTGCTCGTAAGGACAGACACAACTAATGAAAAACTGTTTTTT. Supplemented by reference TRBV5-1 and TRBJ1-4, the full variable domain reads KAGVTQTPRYLIKTRGQQVTLSCSPISGHRSVSWYQQTPGQGLQFLFEYFSETQRNKGNFPGRFSGRQFSNSRSEMNVSTLELGDSALYLCASSLLVRTDTTNEKLFFGSGTQLSVL.

The rearrangement links TRBV19 to TRBJ2-1; maybe TRBD1 (5 bases). The V gene lost 5 bases and the J gene lost 11 bases, with 16 bases spanning the gap. The CDR3 length is 13 residues. Germline assignment: CDR1 LNHDA and CDR2 SQIVND (reference sequence). The CDR3 region is CASSVNKDTQQFF. The CDR3 region has the DNA TGTGCCAGTAGTGTCAACAAGGACACCCAGCAGTTCTTC.

The rearrangement joins TRBV18 to TRBJ2-7; 7 positions agree with TRBD1. With 1 base clipped from V and 4 bases from J, the junction kept 4 bases outside the gene matches. The germline V gene encodes CDR1 KGHSH and CDR2 LQKENI. The CDR3 sequence is 14 residues long. CDR3 nucleotide sequence: TGTGCCAGCTCACCACAGCAGGGGGAATACGAGCAGTACTTC. Its protein is CASSPQQGEYEQYF.